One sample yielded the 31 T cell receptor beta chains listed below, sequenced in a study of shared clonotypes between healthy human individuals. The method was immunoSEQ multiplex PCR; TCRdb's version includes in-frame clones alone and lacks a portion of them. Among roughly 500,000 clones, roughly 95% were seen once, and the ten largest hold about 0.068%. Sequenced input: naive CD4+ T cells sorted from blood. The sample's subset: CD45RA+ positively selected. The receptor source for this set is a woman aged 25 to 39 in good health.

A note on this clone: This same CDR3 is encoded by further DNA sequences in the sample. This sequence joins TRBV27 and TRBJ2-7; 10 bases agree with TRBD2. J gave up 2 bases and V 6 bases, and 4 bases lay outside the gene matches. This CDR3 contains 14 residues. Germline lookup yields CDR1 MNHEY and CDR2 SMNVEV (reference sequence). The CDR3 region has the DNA TGTGCCAGCAGCACTAGCGGGGACCCCTACGAGCAGTACTTC. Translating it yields CASSTSGDPYEQYF.

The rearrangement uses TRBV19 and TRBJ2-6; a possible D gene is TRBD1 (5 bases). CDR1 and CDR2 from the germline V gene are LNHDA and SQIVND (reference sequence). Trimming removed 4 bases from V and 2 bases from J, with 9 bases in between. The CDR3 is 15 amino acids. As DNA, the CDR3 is TGTGCCAGTAGTAATCAGGGAACTGGGGCCAACGTCCTGACTTTC. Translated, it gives CASSNQGTGANVLTF.

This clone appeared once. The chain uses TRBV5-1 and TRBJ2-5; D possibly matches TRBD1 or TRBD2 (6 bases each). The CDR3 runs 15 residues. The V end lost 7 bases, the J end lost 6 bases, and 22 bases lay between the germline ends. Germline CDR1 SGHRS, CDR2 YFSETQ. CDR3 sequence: CASEKGGNAAQTQYF. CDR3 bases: TGCGCCAGCGAAAAGGGGGGCAACGCCGCCCAGACCCAGTACTTC. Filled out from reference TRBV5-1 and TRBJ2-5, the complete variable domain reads KAGVTQTPRYLIKTRGQQVTLSCSPISGHRSVSWYQQTPGQGLQFLFEYFSETQRNKGNFPGRFSGRQFSNSRSEMNVSTLELGDSALYLCASEKGGNAAQTQYFGPGTRLLVL.

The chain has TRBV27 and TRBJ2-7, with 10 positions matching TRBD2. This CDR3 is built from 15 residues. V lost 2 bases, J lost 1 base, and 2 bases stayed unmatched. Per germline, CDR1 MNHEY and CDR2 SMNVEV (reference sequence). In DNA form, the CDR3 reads TGTGCCAGCAGTTTACTAGCGGGAGAGTCCTACGAGCAGTACTTC. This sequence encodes CASSLLAGESYEQYF.

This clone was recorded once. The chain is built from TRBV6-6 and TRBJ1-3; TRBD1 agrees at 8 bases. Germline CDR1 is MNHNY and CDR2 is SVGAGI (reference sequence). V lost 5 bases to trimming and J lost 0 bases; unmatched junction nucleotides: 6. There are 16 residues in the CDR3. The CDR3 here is CASSPRGLSSGNTIYF. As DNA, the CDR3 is TGTGCCAGCAGTCCCAGGGGGCTAAGCTCTGGAAACACCATATATTTT.

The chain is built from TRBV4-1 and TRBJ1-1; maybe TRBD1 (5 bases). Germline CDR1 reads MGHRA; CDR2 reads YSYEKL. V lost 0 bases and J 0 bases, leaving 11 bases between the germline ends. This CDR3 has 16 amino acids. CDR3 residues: CASSQDLGRLNTEAFF. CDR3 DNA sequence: TGCGCCAGCAGCCAAGATTTGGGGCGTCTGAACACTGAAGCTTTCTTT.

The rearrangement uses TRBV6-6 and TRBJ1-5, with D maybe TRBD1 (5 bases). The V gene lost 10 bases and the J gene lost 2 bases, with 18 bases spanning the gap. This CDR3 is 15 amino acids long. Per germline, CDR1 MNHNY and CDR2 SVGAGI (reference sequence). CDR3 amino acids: CATAGRVDGNQPQHF. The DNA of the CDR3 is TGTGCCACGGCCGGCAGGGTTGATGGCAATCAGCCCCAGCATTTT.

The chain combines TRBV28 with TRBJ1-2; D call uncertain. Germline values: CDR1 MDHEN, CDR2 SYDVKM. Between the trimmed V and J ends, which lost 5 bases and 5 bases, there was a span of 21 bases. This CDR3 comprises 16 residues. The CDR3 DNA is TGTGCCAGCAGTATACGCTCAGGCGGCCGTCAATATGGCTACACCTTC. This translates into CASSIRSGGRQYGYTF.

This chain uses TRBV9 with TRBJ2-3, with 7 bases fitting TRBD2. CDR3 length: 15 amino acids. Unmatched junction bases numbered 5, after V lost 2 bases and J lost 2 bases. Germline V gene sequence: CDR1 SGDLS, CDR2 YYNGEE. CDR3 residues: CASSVSTSVTDTQYF. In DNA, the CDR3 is TGTGCCAGCAGCGTGTCAACTAGCGTCACAGATACGCAGTATTTT.

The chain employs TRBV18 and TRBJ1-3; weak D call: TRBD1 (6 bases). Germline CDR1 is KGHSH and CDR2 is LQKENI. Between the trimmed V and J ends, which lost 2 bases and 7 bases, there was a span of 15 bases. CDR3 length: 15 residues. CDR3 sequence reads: CASSPTTGQVNTIYF. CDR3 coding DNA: TGTGCCAGCTCACCAACAACAGGGCAAGTGAACACCATATATTTT.

The CDR3 sequence is CASSIVSGSQETQYF. The CDR3 coding sequence is TGTGCCAGTAGTATAGTATCCGGCAGCCAAGAGACCCAGTACTTC. The chain has TRBV19 and TRBJ2-5; no definite D call. The CDR3 sequence is 15 residues long. Germline V gene sequence: CDR1 LNHDA, CDR2 SQIVND (reference sequence). Trimming removed 1 base at V and 1 base at J, with 10 bases between.

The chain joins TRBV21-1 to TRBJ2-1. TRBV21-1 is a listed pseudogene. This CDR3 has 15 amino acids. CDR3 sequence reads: CATVKGACSYNEQFF. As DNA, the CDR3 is TGTGCCACCGTGAAGGGCGCCTGTTCCTACAATGAGCAGTTCTTC.

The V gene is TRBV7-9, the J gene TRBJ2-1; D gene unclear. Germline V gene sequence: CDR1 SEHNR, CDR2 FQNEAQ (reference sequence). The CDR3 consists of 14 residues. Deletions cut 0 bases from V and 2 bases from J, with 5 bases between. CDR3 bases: TGTGCCAGCAGCTTAGCGGGTGCCTACAATGAGCAGTTCTTC. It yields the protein CASSLAGAYNEQFF.

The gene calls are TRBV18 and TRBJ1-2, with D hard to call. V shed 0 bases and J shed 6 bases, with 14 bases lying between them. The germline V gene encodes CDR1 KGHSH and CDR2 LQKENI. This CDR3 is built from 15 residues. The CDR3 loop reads CASSPPGWQVDGYTF. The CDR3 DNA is TGTGCCAGCTCACCACCAGGTTGGCAGGTAGATGGCTACACCTTC.

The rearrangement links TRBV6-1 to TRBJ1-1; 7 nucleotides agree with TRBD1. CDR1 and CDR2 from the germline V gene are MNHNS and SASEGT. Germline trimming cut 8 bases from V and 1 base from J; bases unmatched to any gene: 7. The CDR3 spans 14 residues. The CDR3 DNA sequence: TGTGCCAGCGGGACAGCATTGTCGAACACTGAAGCTTTCTTT. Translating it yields CASGTALSNTEAFF.

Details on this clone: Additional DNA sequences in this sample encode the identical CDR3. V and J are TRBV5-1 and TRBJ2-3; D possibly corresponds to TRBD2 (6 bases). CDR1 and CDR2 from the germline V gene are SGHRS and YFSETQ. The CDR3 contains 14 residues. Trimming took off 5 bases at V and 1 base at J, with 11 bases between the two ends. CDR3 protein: CASSPGVGTDTQYF. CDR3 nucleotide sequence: TGCGCCAGCAGTCCGGGGGTAGGCACAGATACGCAGTATTTT.

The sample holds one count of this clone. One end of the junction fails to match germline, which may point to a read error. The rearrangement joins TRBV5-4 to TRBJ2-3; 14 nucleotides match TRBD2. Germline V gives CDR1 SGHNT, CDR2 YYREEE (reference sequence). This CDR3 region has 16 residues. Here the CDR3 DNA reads TGTGCCAGCAGTTTGGGGACTAGCGGGGGCCAAGATACGCAGTATTTT. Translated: CASSLGTSGGQDTQYF.

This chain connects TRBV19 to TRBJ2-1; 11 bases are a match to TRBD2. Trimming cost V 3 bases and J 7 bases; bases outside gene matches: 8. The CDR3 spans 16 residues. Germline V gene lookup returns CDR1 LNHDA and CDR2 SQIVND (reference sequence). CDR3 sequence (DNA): TGTGCCAGTAGTATCCGTAGCGGGAGGGCCCAGAATGAGCAGTTCTTC. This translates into CASSIRSGRAQNEQFF.

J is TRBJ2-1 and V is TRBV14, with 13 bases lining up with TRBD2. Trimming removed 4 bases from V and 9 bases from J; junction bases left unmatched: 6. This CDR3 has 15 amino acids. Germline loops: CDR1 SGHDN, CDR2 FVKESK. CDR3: CASSRRLAGGSEQFF. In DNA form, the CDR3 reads TGTGCCAGCAGCCGGAGACTAGCGGGAGGTTCTGAGCAGTTCTTC.

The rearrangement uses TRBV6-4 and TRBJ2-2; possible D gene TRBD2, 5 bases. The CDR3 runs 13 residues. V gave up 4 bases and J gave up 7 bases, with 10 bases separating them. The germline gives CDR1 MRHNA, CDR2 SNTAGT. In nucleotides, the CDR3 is TGTGCCAGCAGTGCCCTTGCGGGCGGGGAGCTGTTTTTT. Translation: CASSALAGGELFF.

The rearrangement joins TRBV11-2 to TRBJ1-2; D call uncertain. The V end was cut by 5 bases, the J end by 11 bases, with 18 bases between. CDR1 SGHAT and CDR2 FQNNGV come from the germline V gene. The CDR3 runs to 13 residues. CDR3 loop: CASSQSNRLAYTF. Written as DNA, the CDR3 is TGTGCCAGCAGCCAATCCAATAGACTGGCGTACACCTTC.

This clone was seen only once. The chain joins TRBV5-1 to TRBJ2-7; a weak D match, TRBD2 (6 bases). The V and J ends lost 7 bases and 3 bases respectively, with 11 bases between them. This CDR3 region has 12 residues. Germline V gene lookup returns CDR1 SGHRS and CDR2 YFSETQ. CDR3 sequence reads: CASAGQGYEQYF. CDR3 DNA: TGCGCCAGCGCGGGGCAGGGCTACGAGCAGTACTTC.

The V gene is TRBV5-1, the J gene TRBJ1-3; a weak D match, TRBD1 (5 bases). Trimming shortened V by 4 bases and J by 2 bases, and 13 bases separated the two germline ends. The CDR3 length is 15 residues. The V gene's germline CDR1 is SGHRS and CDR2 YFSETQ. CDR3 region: CASSLQGVTGNTIYF. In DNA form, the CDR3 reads TGCGCCAGCAGCCTGCAGGGAGTCACTGGAAACACCATATATTTT. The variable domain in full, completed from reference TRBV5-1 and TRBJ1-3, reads KAGVTQTPRYLIKTRGQQVTLSCSPISGHRSVSWYQQTPGQGLQFLFEYFSETQRNKGNFPGRFSGRQFSNSRSEMNVSTLELGDSALYLCASSLQGVTGNTIYFGEGSWLTVV.

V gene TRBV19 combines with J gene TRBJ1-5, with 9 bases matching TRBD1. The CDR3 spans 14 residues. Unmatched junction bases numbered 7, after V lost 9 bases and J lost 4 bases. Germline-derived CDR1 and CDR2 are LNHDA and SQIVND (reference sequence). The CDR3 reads CASFSDRGNQPQHF. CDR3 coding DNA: TGTGCCAGCTTCTCGGACAGGGGAAATCAGCCCCAGCATTTT.

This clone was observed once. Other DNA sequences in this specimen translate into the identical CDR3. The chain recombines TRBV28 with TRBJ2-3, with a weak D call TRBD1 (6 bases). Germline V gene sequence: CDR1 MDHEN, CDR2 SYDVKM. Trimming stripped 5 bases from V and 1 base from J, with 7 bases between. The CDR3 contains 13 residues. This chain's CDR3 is CASSPGGTDTQYF. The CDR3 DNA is TGTGCCAGCAGTCCAGGGGGCACAGATACGCAGTATTTT.

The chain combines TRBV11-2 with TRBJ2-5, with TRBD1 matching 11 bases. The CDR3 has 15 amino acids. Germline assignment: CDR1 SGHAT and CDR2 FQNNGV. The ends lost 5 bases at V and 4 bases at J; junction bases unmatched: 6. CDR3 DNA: TGTGCCAGCAGCCCCTGGACAGGGGGCGGAGAGACCCAGTACTTC. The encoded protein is CASSPWTGGGETQYF.

The CDR3 here is CASSYTTANTGELFF. CDR3 bases: TGTGCCAGCAGTTACACTACCGCAAACACCGGGGAGCTGTTTTTT. The genes are TRBV2 and TRBJ2-2; D unclear. Trimming took 5 bases from V and 2 from J, leaving 12 bases between them. Germline V lookup: CDR1 SNHLY, CDR2 FYNNEI. CDR3 length: 15 amino acids.

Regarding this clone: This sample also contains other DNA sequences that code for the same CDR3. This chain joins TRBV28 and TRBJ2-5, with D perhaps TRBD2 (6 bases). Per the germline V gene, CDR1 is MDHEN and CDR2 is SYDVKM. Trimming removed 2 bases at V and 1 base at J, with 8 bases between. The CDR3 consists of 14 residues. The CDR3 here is CASSLRDFQETQYF. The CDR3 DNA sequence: TGTGCCAGCAGTTTACGGGACTTCCAAGAGACCCAGTACTTC.

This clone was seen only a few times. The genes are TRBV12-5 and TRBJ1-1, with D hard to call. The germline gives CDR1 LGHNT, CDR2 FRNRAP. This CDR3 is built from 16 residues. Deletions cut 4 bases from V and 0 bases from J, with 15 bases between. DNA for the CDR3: TGTGCTAGTGGTTCAGGCGAGGTAGGCCTGAACACTGAAGCTTTCTTT. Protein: CASGSGEVGLNTEAFF.

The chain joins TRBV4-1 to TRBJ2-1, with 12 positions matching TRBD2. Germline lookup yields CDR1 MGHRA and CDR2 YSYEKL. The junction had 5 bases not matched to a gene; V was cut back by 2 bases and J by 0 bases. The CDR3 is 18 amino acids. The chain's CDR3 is CASSQNLAGGSSYNEQFF. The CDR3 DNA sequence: TGCGCCAGCAGCCAAAACCTAGCGGGAGGGAGCTCCTACAATGAGCAGTTCTTC.

For the CDR3, the DNA is TGCGCCAGCAGCCTCGGACAGCCGGGGGAGCCCCAGCATTTT. This gives the protein CASSLGQPGEPQHF. The rearrangement uses TRBV5-1 and TRBJ1-5; D may be TRBD1 (6 bases). CDR1 SGHRS and CDR2 YFSETQ come from the germline V gene. V was pared by 4 bases and J by 8 bases, with 16 bases between. CDR3 size: 14 residues.